The 5 T cell receptor beta chains given below trace back to one sample, sequenced in a study of response to subunit inactivated influenza vaccine. MiXCR, applied by TCRdb to the RT-PCR reads, yields one record per CDR3 protein. The sample has roughly 700,000 distinct CDR3 sequences; over 11% are singletons. Sequenced here: PBMCs from blood, sampled less than 15 days before vaccination. The receptor source for this set is a man aged 50-60 years who received an inactivated influenza vaccine.

This clonotype was counted only a few times. The J gene is TRBJ2-2, the V gene TRBV27; D unclear. Trimming left V 6 bases short and J 2 bases short, with 10 bases between. There are 14 residues in the CDR3. Germline V lookup: CDR1 MNHEY, CDR2 SMNVEV (reference sequence). The CDR3 loop is CASRMWYNTGELFF. DNA for the CDR3: TGTGCCAGCAGGATGTGGTATAACACCGGGGAGCTGTTTTTT.

Only a few counts were recorded for this clonotype. This rearrangement joins TRBV20-1 to TRBJ2-3, with 9 bases aligning to TRBD2. Germline V lookup: CDR1 DFQATT, CDR2 SNEGSKA (reference sequence). The V segment lost 3 bases and the J segment 8 bases; nucleotides outside the gene matches: 3. The CDR3 loop spans 12 amino acids. CDR3 protein: CSARREGATQYF. CDR3 bases: TGCAGTGCTAGGCGGGAGGGGGCTACGCAGTATTTT.

This clonotype was seen ten or more times. The chain combines TRBV6-1 with TRBJ2-7; D unclear. The CDR3 has 11 residues. From germline, CDR1 is MNHNS and CDR2 SASEGT. Trimming shortened V by 3 bases and J by 4 bases, and 4 bases separated the two germline ends. The CDR3 is CASSDTYEQYF. DNA for the CDR3: TGTGCCAGCAGTGACACTTACGAGCAGTACTTC.

CDR3 DNA: TGCGCCAGCAGCCACGCCGGACACTCTAGCTATGAAAACATTCAGTACTTC. It yields the protein CASSHAGHSSYENIQYF. This chain joins TRBV4-3 and TRBJ2-4, with D perhaps matching TRBD1 or TRBD2 (5 bases each). The CDR3 has 17 residues. CDR1 and CDR2 (germline): LGHNA, YSLEER. Trimming took off 3 bases at V and 5 bases at J, with 20 bases between the two ends.

This clonotype appeared a few times. This chain uses TRBV7-9 with TRBJ2-1; the match to TRBD2 covers 11 bases. This CDR3 contains 15 residues. J lost 3 bases, V lost 5 bases, and 3 bases had no gene match. From germline, CDR1 is SEHNR and CDR2 FQNEAQ (reference sequence). The CDR3, as DNA: TGTGCCAGCAGCCGTAGCGGGAGGGACTACAATGAGCAGTTCTTC. Translation gives CASSRSGRDYNEQFF.